This T cell receptor (beta chain) was observed in a study of immune heterogeneity within non-small cell lung tumors (dated by TCRdb to 2017 to 2018). For the study in its entirety: By histology, the tumors were several squamous cell carcinomas, fewer than 13 non-squamous carcinomas and 1 tumor not otherwise specified. To look at intratumoral immune heterogeneity, the study ran whole-exome sequencing, RNA-seq and TCR beta repertoire sequencing on several spatially distinct regions taken from every NSCLC tumor. TCR repertoire analysis included under 60 tumor loci from approximately 15 patients, whereas transcriptome data included only about 48 loci from around eleven patients. Binding of neoantigens to the HLA alleles of each patient was predicted with netMHCpan-3.0 for mutant peptides of 8 to 11 amino acids. The research as a whole found: High-frequency TCR beta clonotypes were found to be largely distinct between individual patients. A statistically significant but moderate positive correlation (R roughly 0.31) was observed between local T-cell repertoire clonality and local tumor mutational burden. Within a patient, the same dominant CDR3B clonotypes appeared at multiple loci, but different tumor locations also contained unique high-frequency clones.

The TCR template was genomic DNA extracted from bulk tumor tissue, and 600 ng of gDNA was amplified for each sample. During surgery, multiple biopsies were taken from each primary tumor, with sampling sites spaced as far apart as possible within the tumor mass. The study cohort was described as untreated and was composed of newly diagnosed NSCLC cases undergoing curative surgery. The samples came from over twelve patients with newly diagnosed non-small cell lung cancer who were having surgery intended to be curative. Resected tumor masses were reviewed by two independent pathologists. Only high-quality DNA and RNA samples were carried forward to sequencing. To note about this clonotype: Its cognate antigen has yet to be identified. No per-base quality is available; no much larger clone lies one base away.

In the germline V gene, CDR1 corresponds to SGHTA and CDR2 to FQGNSA. Inclusive of the bounding cysteine and phenylalanine, the CDR3 is 13 residues long. The kept DNA is CDR3 alone, 39 bases in frame from the first base. V and J are trimmed by 5 bases and 5 bases, and the gene matches miss 6 bases of the junction. The TCR beta CDR3 region was amplified with a multiplex PCR system whose first round ran for around 11 cycles using 32 V-gene forward primers and 13 J-gene reverse primers. The first PCR round used a QIAGEN Multiplex PCR Kit, and the primer sequences were filed in Chinese patent CN105087789A. In a second PCR round, Illumina universal primers were added with the Phusion High-Fidelity PCR Kit. The TCR libraries underwent paired-end sequencing with a read length of 151 bp on the Illumina HiSeq X Ten platform. The study's own analysis went as follows. Cutadapt removed reads without multiplex PCR primers, PEAR merged read pairs, and MiXCR with default settings called CDR3 regions. Shannon entropy measured repertoire diversity, while clonality was calculated as one minus the Shannon entropy divided by the ln of the count of productive unique sequences. Dominant or high-frequency T-cell clones were defined as clonotypes at frequencies of at least 0.5%. TCRdb handled the public reads itself, with Q25 trimming in fastp and clone calling in MiXCR, and kept productive beta chains. Identical CDR3 protein sequences are pooled into one entry, listed with their most common genes and DNA. Clone size and V and J calls follow TCRdb, not the original study. The sample contains about 5,700 distinct CDR3 sequences, approximately 22% of them found a single time. Together, the top ten hold 8.5% to 10% of the sample.

The clonotype was recovered from a woman aged 55 to 70 with non-small cell lung cancer. Sequencing was done on a sample of lung tumor tissue. The chain employs TRBV7-2 and TRBJ2-7; a stretch of 7 junction bases matches TRBD1. The CDR3 in this case is CASSARQGHEQYF. Read as DNA, the sequence is TGTGCCAGCAGCGCACGACAGGGCCACGAGCAGTACTTC.